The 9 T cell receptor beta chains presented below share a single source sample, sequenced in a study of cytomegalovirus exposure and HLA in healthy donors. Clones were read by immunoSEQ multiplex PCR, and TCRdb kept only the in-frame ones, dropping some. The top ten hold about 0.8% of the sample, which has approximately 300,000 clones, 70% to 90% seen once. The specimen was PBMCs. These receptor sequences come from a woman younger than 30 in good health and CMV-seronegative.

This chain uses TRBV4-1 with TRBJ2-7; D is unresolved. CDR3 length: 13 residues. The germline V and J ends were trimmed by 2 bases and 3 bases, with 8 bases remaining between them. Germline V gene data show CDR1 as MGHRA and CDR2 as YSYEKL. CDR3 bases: TGCGCCAGCAGCCAACTAGAGGACTACGAGCAGTACTTC. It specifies CASSQLEDYEQYF.

The CDR3 DNA follows: TGTGCCAGCAGTGAAGAAGCCCCGAGGCAGACCCAGTACTTC. Protein product: CASSEEAPRQTQYF. This sequence joins TRBV6-1 and TRBJ2-5; no definite D call. The CDR3 runs 14 residues. V lost 1 base to trimming and J lost 6 bases, with 12 bases between them. The germline CDR1 and CDR2 sequences are MNHNS and SASEGT.

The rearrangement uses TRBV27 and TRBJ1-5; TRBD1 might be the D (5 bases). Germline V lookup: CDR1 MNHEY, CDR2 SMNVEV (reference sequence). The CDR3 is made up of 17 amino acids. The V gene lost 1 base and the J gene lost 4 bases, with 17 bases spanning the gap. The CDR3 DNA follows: TGTGCCAGCAGTTTATATTGGGGGTTGGGGGGGAATCAGCCCCAGCATTTT. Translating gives CASSLYWGLGGNQPQHF.

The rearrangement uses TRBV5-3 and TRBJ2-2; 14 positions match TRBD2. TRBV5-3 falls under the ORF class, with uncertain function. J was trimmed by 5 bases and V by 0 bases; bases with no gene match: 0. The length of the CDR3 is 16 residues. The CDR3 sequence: CARSLGTSGRTGELFF. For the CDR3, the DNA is TGTGCCAGAAGCTTGGGGACTAGCGGGAGGACCGGGGAGCTGTTTTTT.

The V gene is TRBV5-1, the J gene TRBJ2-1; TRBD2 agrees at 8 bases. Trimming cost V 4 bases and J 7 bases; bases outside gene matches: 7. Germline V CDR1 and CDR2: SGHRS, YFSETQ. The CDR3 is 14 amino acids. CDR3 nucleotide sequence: TGCGCCAGCAGCCCCCAGCGGGAGCGAAATGAGCAGTTCTTC. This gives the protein CASSPQRERNEQFF.

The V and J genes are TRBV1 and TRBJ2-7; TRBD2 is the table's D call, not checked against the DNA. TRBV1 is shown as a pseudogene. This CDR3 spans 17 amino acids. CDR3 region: CTSSQAHLAGAGYEQYF. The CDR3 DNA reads TGCACCAGCAGCCAAGCCCACCTAGCGGGAGCGGGTTACGAGCAGTACTTC.

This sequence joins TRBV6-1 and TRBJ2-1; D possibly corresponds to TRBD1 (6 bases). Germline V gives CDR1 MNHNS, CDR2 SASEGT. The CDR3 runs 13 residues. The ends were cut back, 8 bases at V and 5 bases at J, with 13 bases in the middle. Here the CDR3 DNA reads TGTGCCAGCGTCCGGGACAAAGACAATGAGCAGTTCTTC. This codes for CASVRDKDNEQFF.

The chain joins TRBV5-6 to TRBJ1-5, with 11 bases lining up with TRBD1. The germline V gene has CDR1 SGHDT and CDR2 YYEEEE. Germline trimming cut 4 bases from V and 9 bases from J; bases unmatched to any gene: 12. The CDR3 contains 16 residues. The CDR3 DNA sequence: TGTGCCAGCAGCGGACCGGGACAGGGGGGACGAGGGCCCCAGCATTTT. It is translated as CASSGPGQGGRGPQHF.

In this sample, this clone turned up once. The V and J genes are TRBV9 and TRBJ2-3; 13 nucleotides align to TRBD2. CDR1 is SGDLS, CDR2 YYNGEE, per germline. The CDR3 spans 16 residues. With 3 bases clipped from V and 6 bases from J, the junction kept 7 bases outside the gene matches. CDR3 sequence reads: CASSGLAGGRIDTQYF. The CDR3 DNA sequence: TGTGCCAGCAGCGGACTAGCGGGAGGTCGCATTGATACGCAGTATTTT.